Presented here are 27 T cell receptor beta chains from one specimen sequenced in a study of early T cells in non-severe SARS-CoV-2 infection. TCRdb reprocessed the 5' RACE reads via MiXCR and lists one record per CDR3 protein. Among 48,000 or so distinct CDR3 sequences, roughly 6.1% were seen once, and the ten largest hold around 7%. The sample here was whole blood, taken at baseline. The receptors stem from an adult who was a healthcare worker with PCR-confirmed SARS-CoV-2 infection or an uninfected control (not recorded which).

There are a few counts of this clonotype. The chain employs TRBV11-3 and TRBJ2-3; 8 bases are shared with TRBD1. Per germline, CDR1 SGHNT and CDR2 YENEEA. CDR3 length equals 17 residues. With V trimmed by 2 bases and J by 1 base, 8 bases remained unmatched. The CDR3 spells CASSLPEDRGGTDTQYF. The CDR3 DNA reads TGTGCCAGCAGCTTACCCGAAGACAGGGGAGGCACAGATACGCAGTATTTT.

The CDR3 loop reads CASAGGVSNQPQHF. In nucleotides, the CDR3 is TGTGCCAGCGCGGGGGGAGTGAGCAATCAGCCCCAGCATTTT. The chain carries TRBV19 and TRBJ1-5, with D possibly TRBD1 on 5 matching bases. Germline CDR1 reads LNHDA; CDR2 reads SQIVND (reference sequence). Trimming stripped 9 bases from V and 1 base from J, with 13 bases between. This CDR3 has 14 amino acids.

This clonotype was counted many times. The V and J genes are TRBV7-2 and TRBJ2-7; no clear D. Germline lookup yields CDR1 SGHTA and CDR2 FQGNSA. V gave up 5 bases and J gave up 3 bases, with 5 bases separating them. The CDR3 runs to 11 residues. The CDR3 loop reads CASSRDYEQYF. The CDR3, as DNA: TGTGCCAGCAGCAGGGACTACGAGCAGTACTTC.

CDR3 coding DNA: TGTGCCAGCAGTTTACTTTCTAGCGGGACCTACAATGAGCAGTTCTTC. Encoded protein: CASSLLSSGTYNEQFF. This sequence joins TRBV27 and TRBJ2-1; TRBD2 matches at 9 bases. Germline V gives CDR1 MNHEY, CDR2 SMNVEV (reference sequence). The CDR3 is 16 residues long. With 2 bases clipped from V and 2 bases from J, the junction kept 4 bases outside the gene matches.

In this sample, this clonotype turned up once. The rearrangement joins TRBV28 to TRBJ1-2; a weak D match, TRBD1 (5 bases). V lost 5 bases to trimming and J lost 8 bases, with 21 bases between them. This CDR3 has 15 residues. Germline CDR1 MDHEN, CDR2 SYDVKM. CDR3 loop: CASSPFSGPREGYTF. DNA of the CDR3: TGTGCCAGCAGTCCATTCTCGGGACCGAGGGAAGGCTACACCTTC.

The gene calls are TRBV5-6 and TRBJ2-1; the match to TRBD2 covers 8 bases. The germline V gene has CDR1 SGHDT and CDR2 YYEEEE. The J segment lost 2 bases and the V segment lost 3 bases, leaving 7 bases of the junction unmatched. The CDR3 extends over 16 amino acids. The CDR3 region has the DNA TGTGCCAGCAGCTCCGGGACTAGTGTCGCCTACAATGAGCAGTTCTTC. Its translation: CASSSGTSVAYNEQFF.

This clonotype was counted at least ten times. The V call is TRBV1, the J call TRBJ2-1; TRBD2 is the table's D call, not checked against the DNA. TRBV1 is annotated as a pseudogene. CDR3 length: 19 residues. CDR3 region: CTSSQEPSSGDFSYNEQFF. CDR3 DNA sequence: TGCACCAGCAGCCAAGAACCCTCTAGCGGGGATTTTTCCTACAATGAGCAGTTCTTC.

The gene calls are TRBV9 and TRBJ2-7; TRBD2 is a possible D gene (6 bases). This CDR3 has 17 amino acids. Germline CDR1 is SGDLS and CDR2 is YYNGEE. V was cut by 0 bases and J by 2 bases, with 18 bases left in between. The chain's CDR3 is CASSVGGSASVTYEQYF. CDR3 nucleotides: TGTGCCAGCAGCGTAGGAGGTTCGGCTAGCGTTACCTACGAGCAGTACTTC.

This clonotype was found a few times. The CDR3 sequence is CASSLDGKLRNYGYTF. The CDR3 DNA sequence: TGCGCCAGCAGCTTGGACGGAAAGCTACGCAACTATGGCTACACCTTC. The chain couples TRBV5-1 to TRBJ1-2; no clear D. The V and J ends lost 0 bases and 2 bases respectively, with 14 bases between them. From germline, CDR1 is SGHRS and CDR2 YFSETQ. The length of the CDR3 is 16 residues.

The chain recombines TRBV4-3 with TRBJ1-1; D is possibly TRBD1 (5 bases). Germline CDR1 LGHNA, CDR2 YSLEER. The V end was cut by 0 bases, the J end by 0 bases, with 11 bases between. The CDR3 sequence is 16 residues long. DNA of the CDR3: TGCGCCAGCAGCCAAGAGGAGGGGCTAATGAACACTGAAGCTTTCTTT. Protein: CASSQEEGLMNTEAFF.

This clonotype has ten or more counts. This sequence joins TRBV30 and TRBJ1-6; the D gene is possibly TRBD1 (5 bases). CDR3 length: 12 amino acids. The ends were cut back, 1 base at V and 7 bases at J, with 5 bases in the middle. Germline assignment: CDR1 GTSNPN and CDR2 SVGIG (reference sequence). For the CDR3, the DNA is TGTGCCTGGAGTGCAGGGAATTCACCCCTCCACTTT. The encoded protein is CAWSAGNSPLHF.

At least ten counts were recorded for this clonotype. V usage is TRBV20-1 and J usage is TRBJ2-1; 8 nucleotides agree with TRBD2. Germline trimming cut 5 bases from V and 6 bases from J; bases unmatched to any gene: 12. This CDR3 is 15 amino acids long. Germline-derived CDR1 and CDR2 are DFQATT and SNEGSKA (reference sequence). DNA of the CDR3: TGCAGTGCTCCGGGGGGGTGGCCCAAGGTCAATGAGCAGTTCTTC. Translation: CSAPGGWPKVNEQFF.

This clonotype turned up a few times. The chain couples TRBV11-2 to TRBJ2-7; D assignment may be TRBD1 or TRBD2 (5 bases each). Trimming took off 5 bases at V and 2 bases at J, with 16 bases between the two ends. The CDR3 extends over 15 amino acids. Germline V gives CDR1 SGHAT, CDR2 FQNNGV. CDR3 region: CASSPPSRGPYEQYF. As DNA, the CDR3 is TGTGCCAGCAGCCCACCGTCACGGGGACCCTACGAGCAGTACTTC.

This clonotype was seen at least ten times. This chain uses TRBV11-3 with TRBJ2-5; 7 positions agree with TRBD1. CDR3 size: 15 residues. Trimming took 1 base from V and 5 from J; bases not matched to a gene: 7. Germline CDR1 is SGHNT and CDR2 is YENEEA. CDR3 in DNA: TGTGCCAGCAGCTTAGGCACCTTACAGGGGGAGACCCAGTACTTC. Its translation: CASSLGTLQGETQYF. Supplemented by reference TRBV11-3 and TRBJ2-5, the full variable domain reads EAGVVQSPRYKIIEKKQPVAFWCNPISGHNTLYWYLQNLGQGPELLIRYENEEAVDDSQLPKDRFSAERLKGVDSTLKIQPAELGDSAVYLCASSLGTLQGETQYFGPGTRLLVL.

This clonotype was seen more than once but under ten times. This chain joins TRBV29-1 and TRBJ1-2; D unclear. Germline V CDR1 and CDR2: SQVTM, ANQGSEA. Between the trimmed V and J ends, which lost 4 bases and 3 bases, there was a span of 6 bases. CDR3 length equals 11 residues. The CDR3 spells CSVGADYGYTF. The CDR3 coding sequence is TGCAGCGTTGGGGCTGACTATGGCTACACCTTC. Filled out from reference TRBV29-1 and TRBJ1-2, the complete variable domain reads SAVISQKPSRDICQRGTSLTIQCQVDSQVTMMFWYRQQPGQSLTLIATANQGSEATYESGFVIDKFPISRPNLTFSTLTVSNMSPEDSSIYLCSVGADYGYTFGSGTRLTVV.

This clonotype was counted a few times. The chain has TRBV5-4 and TRBJ2-5; no definite D call. The germline V and J ends were trimmed by 4 bases and 1 base, with 8 bases remaining between them. Germline loops: CDR1 SGHNT, CDR2 YYREEE (reference sequence). The CDR3 spans 13 residues. As DNA, the CDR3 is TGTGCCAGCAGCCTCGCTCTCCAAGAGACCCAGTACTTC. As protein: CASSLALQETQYF.

The V call is TRBV15, the J call TRBJ2-1, with a possible D match to TRBD2 (5 bases). Germline CDR1 is LNHNV and CDR2 is YYDKDF (reference sequence). Trimming took off 0 bases at V and 9 bases at J, with 15 bases between the two ends. The CDR3 consists of 15 residues. CDR3: CATSREVATTFEQFF. The CDR3 DNA reads as TGTGCCACCAGCAGAGAGGTAGCGACCACCTTTGAGCAGTTCTTC. Full variable domain (remainder filled in from reference TRBV15 and TRBJ2-1): DAMVIQNPRYQVTQFGKPVTLSCSQTLNHNVMYWYQQKSSQAPKLLFHYYDKDFNNEADTPDNFQSRRPNTSFCFLDIRSPGLGDTAMYLCATSREVATTFEQFFGPGTRLTVL.

A few counts support this clonotype. V usage is TRBV7-2 and J usage is TRBJ2-7; D not resolved. This CDR3 has 15 amino acids. Trimming took 4 bases from V and 3 from J, leaving 16 bases between them. Germline V gene data show CDR1 as SGHTA and CDR2 as FQGNSA. CDR3 sequence (DNA): TGTGCCAGCAGCTCTGGCCTAGGATTTCTCTACGAGCAGTACTTC. The encoded protein is CASSSGLGFLYEQYF.

This clonotype has a count of ten or more. The chain couples TRBV5-4 to TRBJ2-5, with a tentative D call TRBD1 (6 bases). The V and J ends lost 4 bases and 5 bases respectively, with 15 bases between them. Per the germline V gene, CDR1 is SGHNT and CDR2 is YYREEE (reference sequence). The CDR3 loop spans 14 amino acids. The DNA for the CDR3 is TGTGCCAGCAGCACCCAACAGGGCCCGGAGACCCAGTACTTC. Translated: CASSTQQGPETQYF. The complete variable domain, with remaining parts taken from reference TRBV5-4 and TRBJ2-5, reads ETGVTQSPTHLIKTRGQQVTLRCSSQSGHNTVSWYQQALGQGPQFIFQYYREEENGRGNFPPRFSGLQFPNYSSELNVNALELDDSALYLCASSTQQGPETQYFGPGTRLLVL.

V and J are TRBV18 and TRBJ1-2; 9 bases line up with TRBD1. The CDR3 runs to 15 residues. Germline CDR1 KGHSH, CDR2 LQKENI. Germline trimming cut 5 bases from V and 1 base from J; bases unmatched to any gene: 5. The CDR3 sequence: CASSLGQGNNYGYTF. CDR3 bases: TGTGCCAGCTCATTGGGACAGGGAAATAACTATGGCTACACCTTC.

This chain uses TRBV28 with TRBJ1-2; D gene unclear. Germline V gene data show CDR1 as MDHEN and CDR2 as SYDVKM. V was pared by 8 bases and J by 1 base, with 8 bases between. The CDR3 runs to 12 residues. In nucleotides, the CDR3 is TGTGCCAGCTCTGCAGTTAACTATGGCTACACCTTC. As protein: CASSAVNYGYTF.

In its sample, this clonotype was seen a few times. The J gene is TRBJ2-1, the V gene TRBV6-4; D ambiguous. Germline CDR1 and CDR2: MRHNA and SNTAGT. The CDR3 sequence is 14 residues long. The V end lost 5 bases, the J end lost 6 bases, and 14 bases lay between the germline ends. DNA for the CDR3: TGTGCCAGCAGTCCGGGCCCTAACACCAATGAGCAGTTCTTC. It specifies CASSPGPNTNEQFF.

There are many counts of this clonotype. The chain recombines TRBV7-6 with TRBJ2-2; no firm D call. From germline, CDR1 is SGHVS and CDR2 FNYEAQ. V lost 0 bases and J 3 bases, leaving 5 bases between the germline ends. This CDR3 region has 14 residues. The chain's CDR3 is CASSLASYTGELFF. CDR3 bases: TGTGCCAGCAGCTTAGCCTCCTACACCGGGGAGCTGTTTTTT.

This clonotype was observed once. The rearrangement joins TRBV20-1 to TRBJ1-6, with TRBD1 matching 12 bases. Per the germline V gene, CDR1 is DFQATT and CDR2 is SNEGSKA (reference sequence). The CDR3 is made up of 16 amino acids. V was pared by 1 base and J by 11 bases, with 9 bases of the junction left unmatched. In DNA form, the CDR3 reads TGCAGTGCTAGAGCCGGGACAGGGGGCGGGAATCCACCCCTCCACTTT. Protein product: CSARAGTGGGNPPLHF.

This clonotype was recorded at least ten times. V gene TRBV2 combines with J gene TRBJ2-6; D is possibly TRBD1 (6 bases). CDR1 is SNHLY and CDR2 is FYNNEI in the germline V gene. Trimming left V 6 bases short and J 0 bases short, with 18 bases between. There are 18 residues in the CDR3. The CDR3 loop is CASRRSGQRISGANVLTF. Here the CDR3 DNA reads TGTGCCAGCAGAAGGAGCGGACAGAGAATCTCTGGGGCCAACGTCCTGACTTTC.

This clonotype was counted only a few times. This chain links TRBV4-3 with TRBJ2-3; D tentatively fits TRBD1 or TRBD2 (5 bases each). This CDR3 comprises 15 residues. Germline CDR1 LGHNA, CDR2 YSLEER. With 4 bases removed from V and 0 bases from J, the gap between germline ends came to 11 bases. The CDR3 loop is CASSPRDQSTDTQYF. As DNA, the CDR3 is TGCGCCAGCAGCCCAAGGGACCAAAGCACAGATACGCAGTATTTT.

The table lists this clonotype with a few counts. The J gene is TRBJ2-7, the V gene TRBV4-2; 8 bases align to TRBD2. Germline values: CDR1 LGHNA, CDR2 YNFKEQ. Trimming took 3 bases from V and 0 from J; bases not matched to a gene: 4. The CDR3 is made up of 15 amino acids. The CDR3 DNA is TGTGCCAGCAGCCAGGTAGCGGGAACCTCCTACGAGCAGTACTTC. Translating gives CASSQVAGTSYEQYF.